This T cell receptor (beta chain) was recorded in a study of Tregs in tolerant kidney transplant recipients. Unstimulated regulatory T cells (CD4+CD25+CD127-), CD4+CD25- non-regulatory cells, CD4 and CD8 cells were FACS-sorted from thawed PBMCs. This clone was seen a handful of times. Its specificity is not known. Assay used: immunoSEQ multiplex PCR; TCRdb lists only in-frame clones, some missing. Among about 240,000 clones, about 86% were seen once, and the ten largest hold over 0.5%. Study-wide points: The small number of patients limits these findings pending further validation. No direct test of biological reproducibility was done here.

The germline V gene has CDR1 SGDLS and CDR2 YYNGEE. The CDR3 consists of 14 residues. Trimming removed 3 bases at V and 2 bases at J, with 12 bases between. This receptor was identified in a human donor in good health. The chain recombines TRBV9 with TRBJ2-7, with D hard to call. Sequencing was carried out using CD4+ T cells from blood. The CDR3 DNA is TGTGCCAGCAGCGCCCCGGTTACCCCCTACGAGCAGTACTTC. This gives the protein CASSAPVTPYEQYF. Complete variable domain (other parts from reference TRBV9 and TRBJ2-7): DSGVTQTPKHLITATGQRVTLRCSPRSGDLSVYWYQQSLDQGLQFLIQYYNGEERAKGNILERFSAQQFPDLHSELNLSSLELGDSALYFCASSAPVTPYEQYFGPGTRLTVT.